The 26 T cell receptor beta chains below all came from one sample that was sequenced in a study of cytomegalovirus exposure and HLA in healthy donors. The PCR had 60 Vbeta and 13 Jbeta primers. Some clones are missing from TCRdb's copy, which holds only in-frame ones; the method was immunoSEQ multiplex PCR. The table lists some 86,000 clones, around 75% of them singletons. The source material was PBMCs. These receptors were taken from a woman aged 40 to 55 in good health and CMV-seropositive.

The rearrangement joins TRBV7-3 to TRBJ1-1; D unresolved. The germline V gene has CDR1 SGHTA and CDR2 FQGTGA. With 4 bases removed from V and 5 bases from J, the gap between germline ends came to 11 bases. CDR3 length: 13 residues. The CDR3 spells CASSSTGRTEAFF. CDR3 bases: TGTGCCAGCAGCTCAACCGGGAGAACTGAAGCTTTCTTT.

J is TRBJ2-7 and V is TRBV7-2; TRBD1 matches 7 bases. CDR1 and CDR2 from the germline V gene are SGHTA and FQGNSA. The CDR3 loop spans 14 amino acids. Losses at the gene ends were 8 bases for V and 4 bases for J; bases not matched to a gene: 11. CDR3 DNA: TGTGCCAGCTCTCCGACAGGGACGGCATACGAGCAGTACTTC. This translates into CASSPTGTAYEQYF.

Regarding this clone: A junction end diverges from the germline sequence, so it may reflect a read error. This sequence joins TRBV11-2 and TRBJ2-5; tentatively, D is TRBD1 (6 bases). There are 14 residues in the CDR3. CDR1 and CDR2 (germline): SGHAT, FQNNGV. The CDR3 loop is CAGSLRGDGETQYF. The CDR3 DNA reads TGTGCCGGCAGTCTCAGGGGAGATGGGGAGACCCAGTACTTC.

This clone was seen just once. The chain recombines TRBV19 with TRBJ1-1, with 9 bases fitting TRBD1. The ends lost 5 bases at V and 6 bases at J; junction bases unmatched: 7. The germline CDR1 and CDR2 sequences are LNHDA and SQIVND (reference sequence). The CDR3 is made up of 14 amino acids. The DNA for the CDR3 is TGTGCCAGTAGTCCGCGCTACAGGGGGCCTGAAGCTTTCTTT. It specifies CASSPRYRGPEAFF. Full variable domain (remainder filled in from reference TRBV19 and TRBJ1-1): DGGITQSPKYLFRKEGQNVTLSCEQNLNHDAMYWYRQDPGQGLRLIYYSQIVNDFQKGDIAEGYSVSREKKESFPLTVTSAQKNPTAFYLCASSPRYRGPEAFFGQGTRLTVV.

This rearrangement joins TRBV9 to TRBJ1-3; D call uncertain. The CDR3 has 14 residues. V was trimmed by 0 bases and J by 0 bases, leaving 4 bases between them. The germline V gene has CDR1 SGDLS and CDR2 YYNGEE. CDR3 amino acids: CASSVGSSGNTIYF. In DNA, the CDR3 is TGTGCCAGCAGCGTAGGCAGCTCTGGAAACACCATATATTTT.

This rearrangement joins TRBV7-9 to TRBJ1-5; 9 positions match TRBD1. The CDR3 runs 16 residues. V was pared by 4 bases and J by 4 bases, with 8 bases of the junction left unmatched. CDR1 is SEHNR and CDR2 is FQNEAQ in the germline V gene (reference sequence). CDR3 sequence reads: CASSSDLGQGNQPQHF. CDR3 coding DNA: TGTGCCAGCAGCTCGGACCTAGGACAGGGGAATCAGCCCCAGCATTTT.

The chain joins TRBV5-1 to TRBJ1-1, with TRBD1 matching 7 bases. CDR1 and CDR2 from the germline V gene are SGHRS and YFSETQ. V trimming: 0 bases; J trimming: 5 bases; junction bases outside the gene matches: 4. The CDR3 has 14 residues. CDR3 sequence reads: CASSLAGGGTEAFF. Written as DNA, the CDR3 is TGCGCCAGCAGCTTGGCAGGGGGAGGAACTGAAGCTTTCTTT.

The chain joins TRBV29-1 to TRBJ2-5, with unresolved D. CDR3 size: 10 residues. Germline CDR1 and CDR2: SQVTM and ANQGSEA. The V end lost 5 bases, the J end lost 2 bases, and 3 bases lay between the germline ends. CDR3 amino acids: CSVTQETQYF. The DNA for the CDR3 is TGCAGCGTTACTCAAGAGACCCAGTACTTC.

This chain's CDR3 is CASRQFEAFF. The CDR3 region has the DNA TGTGCCAGCAGACAATTTGAAGCTTTCTTT. The chain is built from TRBV2 and TRBJ1-1; D not resolved. CDR1 SNHLY and CDR2 FYNNEI come from the germline V gene. This CDR3 spans 10 amino acids. Trimming removed 6 bases at V and 7 bases at J, with 6 bases between. The full variable domain, with the rest looked up from reference TRBV2 and TRBJ1-1, is EPEVTQTPSHQVTQMGQEVILRCVPISNHLYFYWYRQILGQKVEFLVSFYNNEISEKSEIFDDQFSVERPDGSNFTLKIRSTKLEDSAMYFCASRQFEAFFGQGTRLTVV.

This chain connects TRBV27 to TRBJ1-6, with D possibly matching TRBD1 (5 bases). V was clipped by 8 bases and J by 8 bases, with 19 bases between them. CDR3 size: 15 residues. Germline loops: CDR1 MNHEY, CDR2 SMNVEV (reference sequence). The CDR3 region is CASAYPGGTDSPLHF. CDR3 in DNA: TGTGCCAGCGCCTACCCGGGGGGTACGGATTCACCCCTCCACTTT.

This chain joins TRBV7-8 and TRBJ2-7, with D perhaps TRBD2 (7 bases). The CDR3 is 17 residues long. CDR1 and CDR2 from the germline V gene are SGHVS and FQNEAQ. Trimming left V 2 bases short and J 4 bases short, with 21 bases between. The CDR3 reads CASSLKPAVGGAYEQYF. CDR3 DNA sequence: TGTGCCAGCAGCTTAAAGCCAGCAGTGGGGGGGGCTTACGAGCAGTACTTC.

V gene TRBV6-5 combines with J gene TRBJ1-2; 9 nucleotides align to TRBD1. V shed 0 bases and J 13 bases; nucleotides not matched to a gene: 3. The CDR3 is made up of 12 amino acids. Germline assignment: CDR1 MNHEY and CDR2 SVGAGI. CDR3 nucleotide sequence: TGTGCCAGCAGTTACTCAGGGACAGGGTTCACCTTC. Its protein product is CASSYSGTGFTF.

The J gene is TRBJ2-5, the V gene TRBV28; 7 nucleotides align to TRBD1. The J call may be faulty, since TRBJ2-7 better matches the DNA end. This CDR3 has 13 residues. Per germline, CDR1 MDHEN and CDR2 SYDVKM. CDR3 in DNA: TGTGCCAGCAGTCCCGGACAGGTCTACGAGCAGTACTTC. The encoded protein is CASSPGQVYEQYF.

This clone was picked up a small number of times. The chain is built from TRBV27 and TRBJ1-2; the D is unclear. Germline CDR1 and CDR2: MNHEY and SMNVEV (reference sequence). The CDR3 extends over 15 amino acids. V gave up 8 bases and J gave up 3 bases, with 19 bases separating them. CDR3 region: CASGPLPRWDYGYTF. The CDR3 DNA is TGTGCCAGCGGTCCTCTCCCCAGGTGGGACTATGGCTACACCTTC.

The CDR3: CASSVGQGASNEQFF. Here the CDR3 DNA reads TGTGCCAGCAGCGTAGGACAGGGTGCGTCCAATGAGCAGTTCTTC. J is TRBJ2-1 and V is TRBV9; 7 positions agree with TRBD1. The CDR3 is 15 residues long. V trimming: 0 bases; J trimming: 6 bases; junction bases outside the gene matches: 6. The germline V gene has CDR1 SGDLS and CDR2 YYNGEE. The full variable domain, in which reference TRBV9 and TRBJ2-1 provide the parts outside the CDR3, is DSGVTQTPKHLITATGQRVTLRCSPRSGDLSVYWYQQSLDQGLQFLIQYYNGEERAKGNILERFSAQQFPDLHSELNLSSLELGDSALYFCASSVGQGASNEQFFGPGTRLTVL.

CDR3: CASWTELDYGYTF. The CDR3 nucleotides are TGTGCCAGCTGGACAGAGTTAGACTATGGCTACACCTTC. This chain uses TRBV28 with TRBJ1-2, with a possible D match to TRBD1 (6 bases). The CDR3 runs 13 residues. Trimming pared 8 bases from V and 3 bases from J, leaving 13 bases between. CDR1 is MDHEN, CDR2 SYDVKM, per germline.

J is TRBJ2-3 and V is TRBV11-3; 11 bases match TRBD1. Germline values: CDR1 SGHNT, CDR2 YENEEA. The CDR3 is 15 residues long. J gave up 4 bases and V 4 bases, and 4 bases lay outside the gene matches. CDR3 in amino acids: CASSSGQGVADTQYF. The DNA of the CDR3 is TGTGCCAGCAGCTCGGGACAGGGGGTGGCAGATACGCAGTATTTT.

The chain joins TRBV29-1 to TRBJ2-3; D remains unclear. This CDR3 is 14 amino acids long. The germline gives CDR1 SQVTM, CDR2 ANQGSEA. The V end lost 4 bases, the J end lost 0 bases, and 11 bases lay between the germline ends. The CDR3 sequence: CSVVGADSTDTQYF. CDR3 nucleotide sequence: TGCAGCGTTGTTGGTGCAGATAGCACAGATACGCAGTATTTT.

The chain uses TRBV28 and TRBJ2-2; no reliable D call. Per the germline V gene, CDR1 is MDHEN and CDR2 is SYDVKM. V shed 8 bases and J shed 5 bases, with 9 bases lying between them. The CDR3 has 12 amino acids. The CDR3 loop reads CASLGLTGELFF. The CDR3, as DNA: TGTGCCAGCCTTGGGCTTACCGGGGAGCTGTTTTTT.

The chain has TRBV29-1 and TRBJ1-2; 7 bases align to TRBD1. The germline CDR1 and CDR2 sequences are SQVTM and ANQGSEA. The length of the CDR3 is 12 residues. Unmatched junction bases numbered 10, after V lost 7 bases and J lost 8 bases. The CDR3 bases are TGCAGCGCGAACAGACAGGGATTCGGCTACACCTTC. It yields the protein CSANRQGFGYTF.

This clone has just one count. The rearrangement uses TRBV4-1 and TRBJ1-5; TRBD1 agrees at 8 bases. Germline CDR1 and CDR2: MGHRA and YSYEKL. V lost 0 bases and J lost 2; bases outside the gene matches: 6. This CDR3 is built from 17 residues. CDR3 region: CASSQESRGLGNQPQHF. The CDR3 coding sequence is TGCGCCAGCAGCCAAGAGTCCAGGGGGCTCGGCAATCAGCCCCAGCATTTT.

This chain uses TRBV6-5 with TRBJ2-7; TRBD1 is a possible D gene (6 bases). Trimming took 5 bases from V and 0 from J, leaving 11 bases between them. This CDR3 is built from 14 residues. Germline V gives CDR1 MNHEY, CDR2 SVGAGI. CDR3 DNA: TGTGCCAGCAGTCCCGACAGGAGCTCCTACGAGCAGTACTTC. This sequence encodes CASSPDRSSYEQYF.

The chain employs TRBV25-1 and TRBJ1-2, with no clear D. The V gene's germline CDR1 is MGHDK and CDR2 SYGVNS. The ends were cut back, 3 bases at V and 8 bases at J, with 7 bases in the middle. This CDR3 has 11 residues. This CDR3 is CASSDGSGYTF. The CDR3 DNA reads TGTGCCAGCAGTGACGGGTCCGGCTACACCTTC.

J is TRBJ2-3 and V is TRBV5-6; 7 nucleotides line up with TRBD1. The CDR3 totals 15 residues. Germline V gene lookup returns CDR1 SGHDT and CDR2 YYEEEE. Trimming removed 2 bases from V and 3 bases from J; junction bases left unmatched: 6. The CDR3 region is CASSFEDRPTDTQYF. The CDR3 DNA sequence: TGTGCCAGCAGCTTTGAGGACAGGCCTACAGATACGCAGTATTTT.

This clone has only a few counts. This chain uses TRBV7-2 with TRBJ2-1; 7 bases line up with TRBD2. Germline V CDR1 and CDR2: SGHTA, FQGNSA. This CDR3 comprises 15 residues. Unmatched junction bases numbered 10, after V lost 5 bases and J lost 6 bases. CDR3 protein: CASSPPLAETNEQFF. In DNA, the CDR3 is TGTGCCAGCAGCCCCCCCCTAGCGGAAACCAATGAGCAGTTCTTC.

In its sample, this clone was seen once. This chain joins TRBV19 and TRBJ2-2; maybe TRBD2 (6 bases). Germline CDR1 is LNHDA and CDR2 is SQIVND (reference sequence). V gave up 7 bases and J gave up 4 bases, with 16 bases separating them. This CDR3 comprises 15 residues. The CDR3 bases are TGTGCCAGTACGCGGGACGGGGGTGTCACCGGGGAGCTGTTTTTT. Translating it yields CASTRDGGVTGELFF.